This T cell receptor beta chain was sequenced during a study of blood T cell repertoires in COVID-19 (TCRdb year 2020). Background on the whole study: Samples covering the acute and convalescent phases of COVID-19 were provided by collaborators in the United States, Italy and Spain. The material from the prospective study consisted of cDNA or gDNA derived from T cells, B-cell-depleted T cells, or PBMCs. Deeply sampled blood TCRbeta repertoires from subjects exposed to, actively infected with, or recovered from COVID-19 were included in the dataset. The repertoires were released in a freely available public database meant as a resource for research on the immune response to SARS-CoV-2. The samples were drawn from the first 160 participants of the ongoing ImmuneRACE study and from 950 to 1,500 subjects provided by 6 global collaborators. A de-identified subject ID, COVID-19 status, age in years and sex were almost always included in the sample metadata. Where available, HLA class I and class II types were obtained from metadata supplied by the sample provider rather than from assay-based typing.

The CDR3 holds 16 amino acids from the cysteine to the phenylalanine. CDR3 DNA is the only sequence kept; it has 48 bases, read in frame from the first base. Reading the germline V gene (reference sequence) gives CDR1 SGHKS and CDR2 YYEKEE. At the junction V is shortened by 2 bases and J by 7 bases; bases outside the gene matches: 3. The immunoSEQ Assay, a bias-controlled multiplex PCR, was used to amplify TCRbeta CDR3 regions from genomic DNA. In the paper's pipeline: The number of nucleated cells in each sample was estimated from the amplification of reference gene primers within the assay. Sequence reads were collapsed and filtered to measure the absolute abundance of every unique TCRbeta CDR3 rearrangement. Productive Simpson clonality was computed per sample as the square root of Simpson's diversity index over productive rearrangements. TCRdb's version of the immuneACCESS table is confined to in-frame rearrangements and falls short of the full clone set. An unresolved V gene accounts for under half of the shortfall where checked; the remainder is of unknown origin. V and J calls and clone size are those listed in that table; D and trimming were worked out from the DNA. The sample data list 85,000 to 100,000 clones, and almost 90% of these were observed just once. Just over 2% of the sample is in the top ten clones.

One collaborating source in Seattle enrolled patients while the patients were actively infected and followed the patients over time throughout the course of disease. Whole blood was collected in K2EDTA tubes by collaborating institutions according to the institutions' own protocols. For TCRbeta analysis, collaborator samples were shipped as frozen whole blood, as isolated PBMCs, or as DNA extracted from either sample type. Points on this clone: Its recognized antigen is unknown. The sample holds no much larger clone one base away, and base qualities are not on file.

Overall study results and their limits: The amount of clinical and demographic metadata varied by source and participant and was provided uncurated.

Sequences were obtained from peripheral blood. Recombination connected TRBV5-5 to TRBJ2-1, with 16 middle bases fitting TRBD2. The source is a man aged 45 to 65 with COVID-19, enrolled during active disease. The CDR3 protein is CASSLPGLAGGNEQFF. The sequenced DNA: TGTGCCAGCAGCTTACCGGGACTAGCGGGGGGGAATGAGCAGTTCTTC.